The source of this TCR beta chain is a study of CD8 T cells in ankylosing spondylitis. This clonotype was observed a few times. TCRdb analysed the 5' RACE reads with MiXCR anew, one entry per CDR3 protein. This sample has some 130,000 distinct CDR3 sequences, with 6.5% to 8.5% found just once. The V gene end was trimmed by 2 bases and the J gene end by 8 bases; junction bases not matched to a gene: 3. There are 14 residues in the CDR3. CDR1 MNHEY and CDR2 SVGAGI come from the germline V gene. V usage is TRBV6-5 and J usage is TRBJ1-4, with 9 bases fitting TRBD1. Sequencing was done on a sample of synovial fluid, either unsorted or a sorted T cell fraction (not recorded which). The receptor was derived from a male donor with ankylosing spondylitis. This CDR3 is CASSYGQGYEKLFF. CDR3 DNA sequence: TGTGCCAGCAGTTACGGACAGGGGTACGAAAAACTGTTTTTT.